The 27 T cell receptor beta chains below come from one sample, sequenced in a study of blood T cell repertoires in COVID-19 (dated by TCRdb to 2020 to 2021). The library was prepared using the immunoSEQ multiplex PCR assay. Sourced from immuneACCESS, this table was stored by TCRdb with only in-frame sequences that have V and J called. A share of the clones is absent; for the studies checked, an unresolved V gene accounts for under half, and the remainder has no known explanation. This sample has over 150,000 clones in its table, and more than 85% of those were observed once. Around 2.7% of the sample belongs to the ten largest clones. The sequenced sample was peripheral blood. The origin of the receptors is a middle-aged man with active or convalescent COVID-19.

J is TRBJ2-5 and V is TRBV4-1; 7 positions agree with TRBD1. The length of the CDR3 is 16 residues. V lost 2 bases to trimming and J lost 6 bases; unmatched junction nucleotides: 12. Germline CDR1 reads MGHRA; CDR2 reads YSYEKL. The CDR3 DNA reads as TGCGCCAGCAGCCAACCCCTAAACGGACAGGCCAAGACCCAGTACTTC. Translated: CASSQPLNGQAKTQYF.

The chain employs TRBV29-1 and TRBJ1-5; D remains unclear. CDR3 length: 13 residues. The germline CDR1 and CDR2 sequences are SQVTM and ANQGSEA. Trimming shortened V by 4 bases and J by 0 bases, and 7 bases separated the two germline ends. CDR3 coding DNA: TGCAGCGTTGGGGAGGGTAGCAATCAGCCCCAGCATTTT. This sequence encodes CSVGEGSNQPQHF.

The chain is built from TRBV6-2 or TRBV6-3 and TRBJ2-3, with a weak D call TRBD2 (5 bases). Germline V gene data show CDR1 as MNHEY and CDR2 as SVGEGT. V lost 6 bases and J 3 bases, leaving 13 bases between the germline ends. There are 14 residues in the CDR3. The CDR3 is CASSPDLATDTQYF. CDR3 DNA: TGTGCCAGCAGCCCCGATCTAGCTACAGATACGCAGTATTTT.

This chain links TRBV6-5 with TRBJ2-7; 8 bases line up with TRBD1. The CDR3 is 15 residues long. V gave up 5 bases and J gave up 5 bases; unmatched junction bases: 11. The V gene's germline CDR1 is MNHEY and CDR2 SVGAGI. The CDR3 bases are TGTGCCAGCAGTACCGGACAGGGAGGAAAGGACGAGCAGTACTTC. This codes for CASSTGQGGKDEQYF.

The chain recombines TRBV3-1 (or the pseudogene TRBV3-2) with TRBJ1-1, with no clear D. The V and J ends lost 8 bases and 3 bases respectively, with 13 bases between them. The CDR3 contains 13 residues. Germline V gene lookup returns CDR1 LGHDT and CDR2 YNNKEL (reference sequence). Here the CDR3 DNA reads TGTGCCAGCGCCGACCAAGAGGACACTGAAGCTTTCTTT. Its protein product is CASADQEDTEAFF.

CDR3 protein: CATSDSRFPAGNTIYF. CDR3 DNA sequence: TGTGCCACCAGTGATAGCAGGTTCCCTGCTGGAAACACCATATATTTT. The chain links TRBV24-1 to TRBJ1-3; D ambiguous. Germline assignment: CDR1 KGHDR and CDR2 SFDVKD. With 3 bases removed from V and 2 bases from J, the gap between germline ends came to 13 bases. CDR3 length: 16 amino acids.

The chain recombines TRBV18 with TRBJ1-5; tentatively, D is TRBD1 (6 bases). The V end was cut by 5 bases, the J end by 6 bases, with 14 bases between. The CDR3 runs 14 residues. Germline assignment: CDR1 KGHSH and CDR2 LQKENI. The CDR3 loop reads CASSSSGTPQPQHF. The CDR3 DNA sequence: TGTGCCAGCTCATCTTCCGGGACACCTCAGCCCCAGCATTTT.

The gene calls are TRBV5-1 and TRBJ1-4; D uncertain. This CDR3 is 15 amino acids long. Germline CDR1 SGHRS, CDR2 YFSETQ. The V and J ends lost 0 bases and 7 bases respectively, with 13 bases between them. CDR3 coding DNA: TGCGCCAGCAGCTTGGCCGCGGGGTCGGGTGAAAAACTGTTTTTT. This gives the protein CASSLAAGSGEKLFF. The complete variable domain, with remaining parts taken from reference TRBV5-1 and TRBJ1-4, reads KAGVTQTPRYLIKTRGQQVTLSCSPISGHRSVSWYQQTPGQGLQFLFEYFSETQRNKGNFPGRFSGRQFSNSRSEMNVSTLELGDSALYLCASSLAAGSGEKLFFGSGTQLSVL.

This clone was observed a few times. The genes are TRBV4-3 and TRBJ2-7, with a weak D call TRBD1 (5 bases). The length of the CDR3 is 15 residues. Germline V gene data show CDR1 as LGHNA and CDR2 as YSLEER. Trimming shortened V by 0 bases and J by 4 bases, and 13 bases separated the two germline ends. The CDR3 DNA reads TGCGCCAGCAGCCAAGAAAGGGGTAAGGCTTACGAGCAGTACTTC. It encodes CASSQERGKAYEQYF.

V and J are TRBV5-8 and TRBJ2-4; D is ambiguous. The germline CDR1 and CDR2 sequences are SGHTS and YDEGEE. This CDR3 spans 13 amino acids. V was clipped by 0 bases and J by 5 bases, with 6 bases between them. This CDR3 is CASSLDRENIQYF. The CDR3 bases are TGTGCCAGCAGCTTGGACCGGGAAAACATTCAGTACTTC.

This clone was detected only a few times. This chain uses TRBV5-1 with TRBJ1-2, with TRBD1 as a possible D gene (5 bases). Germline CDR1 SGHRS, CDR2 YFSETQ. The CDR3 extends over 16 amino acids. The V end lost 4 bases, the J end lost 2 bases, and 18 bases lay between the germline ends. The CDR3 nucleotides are TGCGCCAGCAGCCTCCTCGCGGGGGGAAGGAACTATGGCTACACCTTC. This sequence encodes CASSLLAGGRNYGYTF.

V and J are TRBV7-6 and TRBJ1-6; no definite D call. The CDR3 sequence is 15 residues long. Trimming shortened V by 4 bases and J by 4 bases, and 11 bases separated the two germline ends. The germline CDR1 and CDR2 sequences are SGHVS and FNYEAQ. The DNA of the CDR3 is TGTGCCAGCAGCTCAGGCGGAGGTTATAATTCACCCCTCCACTTT. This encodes CASSSGGGYNSPLHF. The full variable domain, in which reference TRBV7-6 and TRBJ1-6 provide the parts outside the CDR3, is GAGVSQSPRYKVTKRGQDVALRCDPISGHVSLYWYRQALGQGPEFLTYFNYEAQQDKSGLPNDRFSAERPEGSISTLTIQRTEQRDSAMYRCASSSGGGYNSPLHFGNGTRLTVT.

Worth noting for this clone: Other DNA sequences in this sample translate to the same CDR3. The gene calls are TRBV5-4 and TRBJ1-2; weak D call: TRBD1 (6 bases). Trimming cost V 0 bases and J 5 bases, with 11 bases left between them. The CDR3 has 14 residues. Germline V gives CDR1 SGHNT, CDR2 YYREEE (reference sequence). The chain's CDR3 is CASSLGQGSYGYTF. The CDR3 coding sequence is TGTGCCAGCAGCTTGGGCCAGGGGTCGTATGGCTACACCTTC.

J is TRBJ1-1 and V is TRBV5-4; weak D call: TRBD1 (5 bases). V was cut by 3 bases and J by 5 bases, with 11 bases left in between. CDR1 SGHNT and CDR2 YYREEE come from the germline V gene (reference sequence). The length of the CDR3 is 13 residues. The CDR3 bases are TGTGCCAGCAGCTCGGCAGGGTGGACTGAAGCTTTCTTT. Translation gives CASSSAGWTEAFF.

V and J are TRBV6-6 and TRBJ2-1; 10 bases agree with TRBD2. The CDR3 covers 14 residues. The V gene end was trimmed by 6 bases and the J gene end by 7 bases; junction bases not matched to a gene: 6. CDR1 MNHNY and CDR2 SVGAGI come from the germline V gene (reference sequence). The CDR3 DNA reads TGTGCCAGCAGCCTTTATAGCGGGGGGAATGAGCAGTTCTTC. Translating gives CASSLYSGGNEQFF.

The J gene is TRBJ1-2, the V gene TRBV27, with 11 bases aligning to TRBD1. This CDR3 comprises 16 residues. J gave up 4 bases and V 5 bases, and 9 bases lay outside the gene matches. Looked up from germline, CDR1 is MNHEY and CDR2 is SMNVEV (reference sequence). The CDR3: CASSISGTGGGYGYTF. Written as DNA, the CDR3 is TGTGCCAGCAGTATTTCCGGGACAGGGGGAGGCTATGGCTACACCTTC.

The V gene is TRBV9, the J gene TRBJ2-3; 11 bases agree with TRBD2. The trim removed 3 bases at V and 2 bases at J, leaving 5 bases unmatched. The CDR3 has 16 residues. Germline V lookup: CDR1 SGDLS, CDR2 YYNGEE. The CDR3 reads CASSGTSGGPTDTQYF. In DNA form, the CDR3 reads TGTGCCAGCAGCGGAACTAGCGGGGGCCCCACAGATACGCAGTATTTT. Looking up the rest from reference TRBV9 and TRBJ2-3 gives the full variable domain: DSGVTQTPKHLITATGQRVTLRCSPRSGDLSVYWYQQSLDQGLQFLIQYYNGEERAKGNILERFSAQQFPDLHSELNLSSLELGDSALYFCASSGTSGGPTDTQYFGPGTRLTVL.

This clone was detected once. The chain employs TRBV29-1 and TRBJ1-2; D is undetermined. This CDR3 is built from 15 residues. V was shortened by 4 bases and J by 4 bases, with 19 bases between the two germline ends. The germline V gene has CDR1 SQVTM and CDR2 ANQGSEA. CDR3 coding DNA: TGCAGCGTTGGAAGGGCACTAGACTCTTCCTATGGCTACACCTTC. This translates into CSVGRALDSSYGYTF.

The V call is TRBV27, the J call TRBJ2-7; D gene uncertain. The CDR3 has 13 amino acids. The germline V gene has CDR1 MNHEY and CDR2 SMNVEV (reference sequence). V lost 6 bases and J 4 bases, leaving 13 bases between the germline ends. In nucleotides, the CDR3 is TGTGCCAGCAGCGCTTACGAGGATTACGAGCAGTACTTC. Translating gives CASSAYEDYEQYF.

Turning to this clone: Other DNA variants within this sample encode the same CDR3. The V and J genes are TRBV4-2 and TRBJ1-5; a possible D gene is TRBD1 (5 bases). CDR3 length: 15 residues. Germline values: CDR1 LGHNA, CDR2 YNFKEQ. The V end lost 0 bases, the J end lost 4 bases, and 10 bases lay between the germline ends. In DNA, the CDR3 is TGTGCCAGCAGCCAAGAGCGGGGGGGGAATCAGCCCCAGCATTTT. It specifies CASSQERGGNQPQHF.

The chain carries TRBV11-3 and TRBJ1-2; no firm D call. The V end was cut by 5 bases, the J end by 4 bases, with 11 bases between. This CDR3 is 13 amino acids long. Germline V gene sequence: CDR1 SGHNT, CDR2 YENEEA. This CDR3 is CASSPDSGYGYTF. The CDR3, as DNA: TGTGCCAGCAGCCCGGACTCCGGCTATGGCTACACCTTC. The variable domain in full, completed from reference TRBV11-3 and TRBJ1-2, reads EAGVVQSPRYKIIEKKQPVAFWCNPISGHNTLYWYLQNLGQGPELLIRYENEEAVDDSQLPKDRFSAERLKGVDSTLKIQPAELGDSAVYLCASSPDSGYGYTFGSGTRLTVV.

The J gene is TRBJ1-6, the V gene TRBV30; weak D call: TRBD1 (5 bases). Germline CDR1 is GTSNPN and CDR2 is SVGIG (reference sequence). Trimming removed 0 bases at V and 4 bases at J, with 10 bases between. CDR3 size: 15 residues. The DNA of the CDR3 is TGTGCCTGGAGTGTAGCGGGGCCGTATAATTCACCCCTCCACTTT. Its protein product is CAWSVAGPYNSPLHF.

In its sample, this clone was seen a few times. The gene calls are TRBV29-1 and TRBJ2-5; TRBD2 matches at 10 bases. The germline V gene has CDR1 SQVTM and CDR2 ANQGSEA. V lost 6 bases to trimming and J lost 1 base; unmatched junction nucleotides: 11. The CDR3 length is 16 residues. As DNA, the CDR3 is TGCAGCGTGGCGGGGAAAGCGGGGGGGATCCAAGAGACCCAGTACTTC. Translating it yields CSVAGKAGGIQETQYF.

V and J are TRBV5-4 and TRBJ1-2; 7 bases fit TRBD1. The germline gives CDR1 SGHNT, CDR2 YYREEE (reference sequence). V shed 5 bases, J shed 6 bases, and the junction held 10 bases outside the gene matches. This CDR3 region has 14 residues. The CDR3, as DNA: TGTGCCAGCAGTTTCACAGGGGCGGGGAATGGCTACACCTTC. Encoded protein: CASSFTGAGNGYTF.

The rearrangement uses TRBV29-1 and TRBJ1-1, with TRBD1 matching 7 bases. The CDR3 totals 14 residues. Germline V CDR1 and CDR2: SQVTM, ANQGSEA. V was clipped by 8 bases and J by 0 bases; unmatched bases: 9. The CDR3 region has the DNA TGCAGCCCCAATCTGGGACAGATGAACACTGAAGCTTTCTTT. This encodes CSPNLGQMNTEAFF.

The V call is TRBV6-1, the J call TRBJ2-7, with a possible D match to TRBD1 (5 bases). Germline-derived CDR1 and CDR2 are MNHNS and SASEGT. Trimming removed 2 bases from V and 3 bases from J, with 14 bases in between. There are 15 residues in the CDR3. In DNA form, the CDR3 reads TGTGCCAGCAGTGAACCACAGACAGCCAACTACGAGCAGTACTTC. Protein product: CASSEPQTANYEQYF.

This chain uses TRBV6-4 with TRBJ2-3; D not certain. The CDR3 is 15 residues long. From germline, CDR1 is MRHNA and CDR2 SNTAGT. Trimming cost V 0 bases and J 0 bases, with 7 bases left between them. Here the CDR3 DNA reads TGTGCCAGCAGTGACTCGTCGTTAAGCACAGATACGCAGTATTTT. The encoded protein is CASSDSSLSTDTQYF.